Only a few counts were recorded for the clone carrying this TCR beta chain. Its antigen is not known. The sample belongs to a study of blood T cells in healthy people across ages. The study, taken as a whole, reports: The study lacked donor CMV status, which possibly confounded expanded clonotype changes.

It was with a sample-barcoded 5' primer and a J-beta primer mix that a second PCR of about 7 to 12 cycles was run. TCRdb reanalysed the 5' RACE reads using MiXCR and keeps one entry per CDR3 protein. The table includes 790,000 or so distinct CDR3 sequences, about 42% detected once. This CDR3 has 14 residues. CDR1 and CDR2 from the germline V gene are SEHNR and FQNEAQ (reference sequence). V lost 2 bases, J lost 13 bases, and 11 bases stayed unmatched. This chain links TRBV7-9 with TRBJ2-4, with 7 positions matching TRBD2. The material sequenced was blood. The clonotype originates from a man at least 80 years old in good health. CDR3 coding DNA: TGTGCCAGCAGCTTACAATCGGAAGGGCGGGAGCAGTACTTC. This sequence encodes CASSLQSEGREQYF.